The 7 T cell receptor beta chains below all came from one sample that was sequenced in a study of blood T cell repertoires in COVID-19. Some clones are missing from TCRdb's copy, which holds only in-frame ones; the method was immunoSEQ multiplex PCR. The table has around 250,000 clones, 75% to 90% seen once. Sequenced sample: PBMCs or T cells enriched from blood (not recorded which). Receptors originate from a woman aged 45-59 years who had recovered from COVID-19.

This clone was observed a single time. The gene calls are TRBV4-1 and TRBJ2-5; the match to TRBD1 covers 11 bases. The CDR3 spans 18 residues. In germline, CDR1 is MGHRA, CDR2 YSYEKL. V was pared by 0 bases and J by 5 bases, with 11 bases of the junction left unmatched. The CDR3 region has the DNA TGCGCCAGCAGCCAAGATAGGATCGGGACAGGGGGACGGGAGACCCAGTACTTC. Protein product: CASSQDRIGTGGRETQYF.

J is TRBJ2-7 and V is TRBV5-6, with a possible D match to TRBD2 (6 bases). The CDR3 runs to 14 residues. Trimming removed 2 bases from V and 1 base from J, with 10 bases in between. Germline CDR1 SGHDT, CDR2 YYEEEE. As DNA, the CDR3 is TGTGCCAGCAGCTTAGGGAGGCGATCCTACGAGCAGTACTTC. Its translation: CASSLGRRSYEQYF.

V gene TRBV10-1 combines with J gene TRBJ1-6, with D uncertain. From germline, CDR1 is WNHNN and CDR2 SYGVQD (reference sequence). The V end was cut by 2 bases, the J end by 9 bases, with 8 bases between. There are 13 residues in the CDR3. Written as DNA, the CDR3 is TGCGCCAGCAGTGAGGCCGTCGGTTCACCCCTCCACTTT. Protein: CASSEAVGSPLHF.

V usage is TRBV15 and J usage is TRBJ1-3, with 8 bases identical to TRBD1. The length of the CDR3 is 17 residues. Germline CDR1 is LNHNV and CDR2 is YYDKDF (reference sequence). The V and J ends lost 1 base and 2 bases, in that order; junction bases with no gene match: 7. CDR3 loop: CATSRGDTGGTGNTIYF. CDR3 DNA: TGTGCCACCAGCAGAGGTGATACAGGGGGTACTGGAAACACCATATATTTT.

The DNA of the CDR3 is TGTGCCAGCAGTTTGGACAGGGAGATTGAAGCTTTCTTT. Protein product: CASSLDREIEAFF. The V call is TRBV12-3 or TRBV12-4, the J call TRBJ1-1, with 8 positions matching TRBD1. Trimming at V came to 3 bases and at J to 7 bases, leaving 4 bases not matched to a gene. CDR3 length equals 13 residues.

The V call is TRBV27, the J call TRBJ2-1; TRBD1 agrees at 7 bases. Germline V gives CDR1 MNHEY, CDR2 SMNVEV (reference sequence). V shed 4 bases, J shed 0 bases, and the junction held 3 bases outside the gene matches. CDR3 length: 15 amino acids. The CDR3 spells CASSSDRVSYNEQFF. The CDR3 bases are TGTGCCAGCAGTTCTGACAGGGTCTCCTACAATGAGCAGTTCTTC.

This rearrangement joins TRBV18 to TRBJ2-7; TRBD2 matches 13 bases. The CDR3 covers 13 residues. Trimming took 8 bases from V and 6 from J; bases not matched to a gene: 4. Germline V gives CDR1 KGHSH, CDR2 LQKENI. The CDR3 is CASRLAGGGEQYF. In DNA form, the CDR3 reads TGTGCCAGCCGACTAGCGGGAGGCGGCGAGCAGTACTTC.